Sequencing of this TCR beta chain was carried out in a study of a mutant IDH1 vaccine in newly diagnosed glioma. Study at large: The patients received vaccinations eight times, in weeks 1, 3, 5, 7, 11, 15, 19 and 23. The treated group averaged approximately 42 years old and was roughly 62% male, roughly 38% female. Receipt of radiotherapy, temozolomide, or both preceded the study, and most received both.

Concerning this clone: Its antigen is currently unknown.

The time point: week 5, during vaccination. Every vaccine dose comprised 300 ug of mutant IDH1 20-mer peptide plus topical imiquimod. Trimming stripped 5 bases from V and 7 bases from J, with 11 bases between. Looked up from germline, CDR1 is SGHTA and CDR2 is FQGNSA. The CDR3 covers 13 residues. Clones were read by immunoSEQ multiplex PCR, and TCRdb kept only the in-frame ones, dropping some. The data show about 58,000 clones, around four fifths seen once. Specimen: PBMCs, collected from a glioma patient whose treatment included an IDH1 peptide vaccine. V gene TRBV7-2 combines with J gene TRBJ2-2, with D unresolved. The sequence was collected from a woman aged 45-65 years with glioma. The CDR3 sequence is CASSQGRNGELFF. The CDR3 DNA follows: TGTGCCAGCAGCCAAGGTCGGAACGGGGAGCTGTTTTTT.